These T cell receptor beta chains were read from a single sample in a study of vaccination effects on CD4 cells after COVID-19. No antigens are known for them. Sequenced by immunoSEQ multiplex PCR; TCRdb stores in-frame clones only, minus some. The sample carries 25,000 to 30,000 clones, approximately 71% recorded once. This specimen consisted of CD4+ T cells from PBMCs cultured with HCoV-NL63 spike peptides, obtained after COVID-19 vaccination. These receptors were collected from a human donor who received a COVID-19 vaccine. CDR3s include the opening cysteine and the closing phenylalanine or tryptophan. D genes are given only for firm matches. Rows may omit the clone size; those that give it use once, few, many or a size class.

j_call: TRBJ1-2; v_call: TRBV4-2; clone_size: .; d_call: TRBD1; cdr3_nt: TGTGCCAGCAGCCAAGTACAGGGGTCTAACTATGGCTACACCTTC; cdr3_aa: CASSQVQGSNYGYTF
j_call: TRBJ1-4; v_call: TRBV4-1; clone_size: .; d_call: .; cdr3_nt: TGCGCCAGCAGCCAACTCCCCCAGGGTGCAACTAATGAAAAACTGTTTTTT; cdr3_aa: CASSQLPQGATNEKLFF
j_call: TRBJ2-1; v_call: TRBV30; clone_size: .; d_call: .; cdr3_nt: TGTGCCTGGAGTATCCTCAATGAGCAGTTCTTC; cdr3_aa: CAWSILNEQFF
j_call: TRBJ2-7; v_call: TRBV3-1/TRBV3-2; clone_size: few; d_call: .; cdr3_nt: TGTGCCAGCAGCGTCTCCTACGAGCAGTACTTC; cdr3_aa: CASSVSYEQYF
j_call: TRBJ2-7; v_call: TRBV7-7; clone_size: .; d_call: .; cdr3_nt: TGTGCCAGCAGCTTAGGACCCGAACGCAAACACCCTTTATCCTACGAGCAGTACTTC; cdr3_aa: CASSLGPERKHPLSYEQYF
j_call: TRBJ2-1; v_call: TRBV3-1/TRBV3-2; clone_size: .; d_call: TRBD2; cdr3_nt: TGTGCCAGCAGCCATGCATCGGGAGGTCACAATGAGCAGTTCTTC; cdr3_aa: CASSHASGGHNEQFF
j_call: TRBJ1-1; v_call: TRBV6-5; clone_size: .; d_call: TRBD1; cdr3_nt: TGTGCCAGCAGTCAACAGGGGTACACTGAAGCTTTCTTT; cdr3_aa: CASSQQGYTEAFF
j_call: TRBJ2-5; v_call: TRBV5-1; clone_size: once; d_call: .; cdr3_nt: TGCGCCAGCAGCTTATCTGACCCTAACGAGACCCAGTACTTC; cdr3_aa: CASSLSDPNETQYF
j_call: TRBJ1-1; v_call: TRBV4-2; clone_size: .; d_call: .; cdr3_nt: TGTGCCAGCAGCCAGGAACCTTGGGGGGGAGAAGCTTTCTTT; cdr3_aa: CASSQEPWGGEAFF
j_call: TRBJ2-5; v_call: TRBV5-3; clone_size: .; d_call: TRBD2; cdr3_nt: TGTGCCAGAAGCCCTCGGGGAGCGGGGGAGACCCAGTACTTC; cdr3_aa: CARSPRGAGETQYF
j_call: TRBJ2-1; v_call: TRBV7-9; clone_size: few; d_call: .; cdr3_nt: TGTGCCAGCAGCTTATTTGGAATATTCAAGATCAATGAGCAGTTCTTC; cdr3_aa: CASSLFGIFKINEQFF
j_call: TRBJ2-2; v_call: TRBV11-3; clone_size: once; d_call: TRBD2; cdr3_nt: TGTGCCAGCAGCCGCGGACTAGCGGGAGATGCCGGGGAGCTGTTTTTT; cdr3_aa: CASSRGLAGDAGELFF
j_call: TRBJ1-1; v_call: TRBV9; clone_size: .; d_call: .; cdr3_nt: TGTGCCAGCAGCGTAGGGGCGGGGTCCTGGGACACTGAAGCTTTCTTT; cdr3_aa: CASSVGAGSWDTEAFF
j_call: TRBJ2-4; v_call: TRBV7-9; clone_size: few; d_call: TRBD1; cdr3_nt: TGTGCCAGCAGCTCCTCGACAGGGGAGAGGGCCAAAAACATTCAGTACTTC; cdr3_aa: CASSSSTGERAKNIQYF
j_call: TRBJ2-2; v_call: TRBV5-1; clone_size: .; d_call: .; cdr3_nt: TGCGCCAGCAATGAAGGAAACGCGAACACCGGGGAGCTGTTTTTT; cdr3_aa: CASNEGNANTGELFF
j_call: TRBJ2-1; v_call: TRBV20-1; clone_size: .; d_call: .; cdr3_nt: TGCAGTGCTAGTTTGCCAGGCGGAAACAATGAGCAGTTCTTC; cdr3_aa: CSASLPGGNNEQFF
j_call: TRBJ1-1; v_call: TRBV6-5; clone_size: .; d_call: TRBD1; cdr3_nt: TGTGCCAGCAGTTACCTAGGGACAGACACTGAAGCTTTCTTT; cdr3_aa: CASSYLGTDTEAFF
j_call: TRBJ2-7; v_call: TRBV6-5; clone_size: few; d_call: TRBD2; cdr3_nt: TGTGCCAGCAGTTACTCCCGCGGGAGGGGATTCTACGAGCAGTACTTC; cdr3_aa: CASSYSRGRGFYEQYF
j_call: TRBJ1-3; v_call: TRBV18; clone_size: few; d_call: .; cdr3_nt: TGTGCCAGCTCACCACTTGCGGACAGCTCTGGAAACACCATATATTTT; cdr3_aa: CASSPLADSSGNTIYF
j_call: TRBJ2-1; v_call: TRBV18; clone_size: .; d_call: .; cdr3_nt: TGTGCCAGCTCACCAAACTTCGGACACGGACGGGGGAATGAGCAGTTCTTC; cdr3_aa: CASSPNFGHGRGNEQFF
j_call: TRBJ2-1; v_call: TRBV11-3; clone_size: .; d_call: .; cdr3_nt: TGTGCCAGCAGCTTTTCAACCTACAATGAGCAGTTCTTC; cdr3_aa: CASSFSTYNEQFF
j_call: TRBJ2-7; v_call: TRBV4-1; clone_size: .; d_call: .; cdr3_nt: TGCGCCAGCAGCACCGGGACGGCTAGCTCCTACGAGCAGTACTTC; cdr3_aa: CASSTGTASSYEQYF
j_call: TRBJ1-2; v_call: TRBV29-1; clone_size: .; d_call: .; cdr3_nt: TGCAGCGCGGCGGGTTCCTATGGCTACACCTTC; cdr3_aa: CSAAGSYGYTF